The present T cell receptor (beta chain) was sequenced within a study of blood T cell repertoires in COVID-19. Study details: Both acute and convalescent COVID-19 samples were obtained from the United States, Italy and Spain.

The protocol was immunoSEQ multiplex PCR, while the TCRdb copy is restricted to in-frame clones and leaves out a portion. The repertoire has about 110,000 clones, about 89% of them found once; the top ten carry 4% to 5%. This TCR derives from a man in his forties with acute or convalescent COVID-19. Sequenced sample: peripheral blood.

Here the CDR3 DNA reads TGTGCCAGCAGCGTAGGTGGCGGACTCTCTGGAAACACCATATATTTT. It yields the protein CASSVGGGLSGNTIYF. J is TRBJ1-3 and V is TRBV9; D unresolved. This CDR3 has 16 residues. The germline gives CDR1 SGDLS, CDR2 YYNGEE. Trimming stripped 0 bases from V and 0 bases from J, with 10 bases between.